A single sample gave rise to the 24 T cell receptor beta chains below, sequenced in a study of metastatic and nonmetastatic thyroid tumors. There were no patients who had received any treatment before thyroid surgery. TCRdb used MiXCR to call clones anew from the PCR reads. The sample consists of 20,000 to 25,000 clones, about 12% of them appearing once. Sequencing was done on a sample of blood. Every receptor here comes from a female donor with papillary thyroid cancer or a benign thyroid nodule (not recorded which). Some clones in this sample may be carry-over from other donors' samples.

This clone is deemed medium-sized (0.01 to 0.1%). The rearrangement uses TRBV12-3 or TRBV12-4 and TRBJ1-3; 7 bases fit TRBD1. J lost 3 bases, V lost 4 bases, and 9 bases had no gene match. CDR3 length: 16 residues. The CDR3 reads CASSSSRDRDGNTIYF. The CDR3 DNA follows: TGTGCCAGCAGTTCCTCCCGCGACAGGGATGGAAACACCATATATTTT.

The table lists this clone with many counts. The V and J genes are TRBV11-2 and TRBJ2-1, with D perhaps matching TRBD1 (5 bases). This CDR3 is 16 amino acids long. V lost 0 bases, J lost 3 bases, and 12 bases lay in between. Per the germline V gene, CDR1 is SGHAT and CDR2 is FQNNGV. CDR3 sequence reads: CASSLDDSSYYNEQFF. The CDR3 nucleotides read TGTGCCAGCAGCTTAGATGACAGTTCTTACTACAATGAGCAGTTCTTC.

This clone has a count of ten or more. J is TRBJ1-6 and V is TRBV5-5; D gene unclear. From germline, CDR1 is SGHKS and CDR2 YYEKEE (reference sequence). The CDR3 consists of 13 residues. V was shortened by 0 bases and J by 5 bases, with 3 bases between the two germline ends. The CDR3 coding sequence is TGTGCCAGCAGCTTGGCCAATAATTCACCCCTCCACTTT. This sequence encodes CASSLANNSPLHF.

The gene calls are TRBV28 and TRBJ2-7; TRBD1 matches at 8 bases. Trimming removed 5 bases from V and 7 bases from J; junction bases left unmatched: 10. Germline-derived CDR1 and CDR2 are MDHEN and SYDVKM. The CDR3 has 14 amino acids. This chain's CDR3 is CASSGLQGAREQYF. DNA of the CDR3: TGTGCCAGCAGTGGCCTCCAGGGGGCGCGGGAGCAGTACTTC. The whole variable domain, remainder taken from reference TRBV28 and TRBJ2-7, is DVKVTQSSRYLVKRTGEKVFLECVQDMDHENMFWYRQDPGLGLRLIYFSYDVKMKEKGDIPEGYSVSREKKERFSLILESASTNQTSMYLCASSGLQGAREQYFGPGTRLTVT.

This clone was counted ten times or more. The chain couples TRBV30 to TRBJ1-1, with no clear D. Trimming shortened V by 1 base and J by 8 bases, and 8 bases separated the two germline ends. This CDR3 has 11 amino acids. The germline V gene has CDR1 GTSNPN and CDR2 SVGIG (reference sequence). In nucleotides, the CDR3 is TGTGCCTGGAGTGAAACAGCCGAAGCTTTCTTT. Its translation: CAWSETAEAFF. Supplemented by reference TRBV30 and TRBJ1-1, the full variable domain reads SQTIHQWPATLVQPVGSPLSLECTVEGTSNPNLYWYRQAAGRGLQLLFYSVGIGQISSEVPQNLSASRPQDRQFILSSKKLLLSDSGFYLCAWSETAEAFFGQGTRLTVV.

The chain carries TRBV27 and TRBJ1-5; D perhaps matches TRBD1 (5 bases). Germline V gives CDR1 MNHEY, CDR2 SMNVEV (reference sequence). The CDR3 consists of 18 residues. Trimming removed 5 bases from V and 2 bases from J, with 22 bases in between. CDR3: CASSTRWQGVGGNQPQHF. In nucleotides, the CDR3 is TGTGCCAGCAGTACCCGGTGGCAGGGTGTTGGGGGCAATCAGCCCCAGCATTTT.

This clone was observed many times. In DNA, the CDR3 is TGTGCCAGCAGCCAAGTTCTTCTGGCGGGAGGCACAGATACGCAGTATTTT. Translated: CASSQVLLAGGTDTQYF. The V gene is TRBV4-2, the J gene TRBJ2-3, with 7 bases fitting TRBD2. CDR1 is LGHNA and CDR2 is YNFKEQ in the germline V gene. With 1 base clipped from V and 1 base from J, the junction kept 8 bases outside the gene matches. This CDR3 region has 17 residues.

This clone showed up many times. The chain has TRBV12-3 or TRBV12-4 and TRBJ2-7; the D gene could be TRBD1 or TRBD2 (6 bases each). V dropped 6 bases and J dropped 7 bases, with 28 bases sitting between them. This CDR3 has 17 residues. The DNA of the CDR3 is TGTGCCAGCAGGTTGGAGGAGATCCGGGGGCGGACGGGTGAGCAGTACTTC. Protein: CASRLEEIRGRTGEQYF.

This clone has a count of ten or more. The V and J genes are TRBV24-1 and TRBJ2-7; possible D gene TRBD1, 6 bases. The CDR3 loop spans 13 amino acids. V shed 7 bases and J shed 7 bases, with 16 bases lying between them. Per germline, CDR1 KGHDR and CDR2 SFDVKD. The CDR3 nucleotides are TGTGCCACCAGCCTGGGACAAGTAGGGGAGCAGTACTTC. It translates to CATSLGQVGEQYF.

Ten or more counts support this clone. The V gene is TRBV10-3, the J gene TRBJ2-5; D not certain. Germline loops: CDR1 ENHRY, CDR2 SYGVKD. V lost 0 bases and J lost 10, with 15 bases in between. This CDR3 has 14 amino acids. CDR3 loop: CAISESKGGRGQYF. CDR3 sequence (DNA): TGTGCCATCAGTGAGTCGAAGGGTGGCCGTGGCCAGTACTTC.

Many counts were recorded for this clone. J is TRBJ1-2 and V is TRBV5-1; the D is unclear. CDR1 is SGHRS and CDR2 is YFSETQ in the germline V gene. CDR3 length equals 15 residues. V lost 4 bases to trimming and J lost 0 bases, with 13 bases between them. The CDR3 DNA follows: TGCGCCAGCAGCCGGGAGGCAGCAGCTAACTATGGCTACACCTTC. Its translation is CASSREAAANYGYTF.

This clone has at least ten counts. The CDR3 loop reads CAWCTGGTYTEAFF. DNA for the CDR3: TGTGCCTGGTGCACGGGGGGGACATACACTGAAGCTTTCTTT. The rearrangement joins TRBV30 to TRBJ1-1; TRBD1 might be the D (6 bases). The germline V gene encodes CDR1 GTSNPN and CDR2 SVGIG (reference sequence). There are 14 residues in the CDR3. Deletions cut 5 bases from V and 3 bases from J, with 16 bases between.

This clone was seen at least ten times. V gene TRBV10-3 combines with J gene TRBJ2-2; D not resolved. Trimming left V 4 bases short and J 0 bases short, with 9 bases between. This CDR3 has 15 residues. The germline CDR1 and CDR2 sequences are ENHRY and SYGVKD. The CDR3 DNA sequence: TGTGCCATCAGTGGGCAACAGACGAACACCGGGGAGCTGTTTTTT. Translated: CAISGQQTNTGELFF.

This clone is termed large (0.1 to 1%). V and J are TRBV19 and TRBJ2-7; the D is unclear. The CDR3 has 14 amino acids. Germline V gene sequence: CDR1 LNHDA, CDR2 SQIVND (reference sequence). Trimming cost V 2 bases and J 3 bases, with 11 bases left between them. The CDR3 DNA follows: TGTGCCAGTAGTATATCACAGACAAGCTACGAGCAGTACTTC. It is translated as CASSISQTSYEQYF.

This clone was found a few times. A much larger clone differs from this one at a single base, so this may be a read error. The J gene is TRBJ2-1, the V gene TRBV7-2; no clear D. Trimming shortened V by 2 bases and J by 9 bases, and 14 bases separated the two germline ends. The CDR3 covers 14 residues. Germline assignment: CDR1 SGHTA and CDR2 FQGNSA. In DNA form, the CDR3 reads TGTGCCAGCAGCTTATCCGTGGGAACCGGTGAGCAGTTCTTC. Its protein product is CASSLSVGTGEQFF.

This clone was seen ten or more times. This rearrangement joins TRBV20-1 to TRBJ2-4; 10 bases are a match to TRBD2. Trimming took 6 bases from V and 5 from J; bases not matched to a gene: 1. CDR1 DFQATT and CDR2 SNEGSKA come from the germline V gene (reference sequence). The CDR3 contains 12 residues. CDR3 sequence reads: CSATSGENIQYF. The DNA for the CDR3 is TGCAGTGCCACTAGCGGGGAAAACATTCAGTACTTC.

The sample holds many counts of this clone. The genes are TRBV3-1 and TRBJ2-1; D possibly uses TRBD1 or TRBD2 (6 bases each). CDR3 size: 16 residues. Trimming shortened V by 1 base and J by 9 bases, and 19 bases separated the two germline ends. CDR1 and CDR2 (germline): LGHDT, YNNKEL (reference sequence). The CDR3 here is CASSQAAGQGHSEQFF. Here the CDR3 DNA reads TGTGCCAGCAGCCAAGCGGCGGGGCAGGGGCACAGTGAGCAGTTCTTC.

This clone was observed at least ten times. The V gene is TRBV28, the J gene TRBJ2-1; 13 bases fit TRBD2. The CDR3 extends over 19 amino acids. V shed 4 bases, J shed 3 bases, and the junction held 12 bases outside the gene matches. Germline V CDR1 and CDR2: MDHEN, SYDVKM. The CDR3 sequence is CASSSHFGLAGDIYNEQFF. DNA for the CDR3: TGTGCCAGCAGTTCTCACTTCGGACTAGCGGGAGACATCTACAATGAGCAGTTCTTC. The full variable domain, in which reference TRBV28 and TRBJ2-1 provide the parts outside the CDR3, is DVKVTQSSRYLVKRTGEKVFLECVQDMDHENMFWYRQDPGLGLRLIYFSYDVKMKEKGDIPEGYSVSREKKERFSLILESASTNQTSMYLCASSSHFGLAGDIYNEQFFGPGTRLTVL.

This clone turned up a few times. This may be a read error, as it is one base from a much larger clone. This CDR3 is also generated by other DNA sequences in the sample. The V and J genes are TRBV10-3 and TRBJ2-1; TRBD2 agrees at 9 bases. The CDR3 is 13 amino acids. J was trimmed by 7 bases and V by 6 bases; bases with no gene match: 4. Germline values: CDR1 ENHRY, CDR2 SYGVKD. The CDR3 loop reads CAIRTSGDNEQFF. The CDR3 DNA sequence: TGTGCCATCAGGACTAGCGGTGATAATGAGCAGTTCTTC.

The table lists this clone with many counts. V usage is TRBV6-1 and J usage is TRBJ1-4; D perhaps matches TRBD1 (5 bases). The V gene lost 5 bases and the J gene lost 0 bases, with 13 bases spanning the gap. The germline V gene encodes CDR1 MNHNS and CDR2 SASEGT. CDR3 size: 16 residues. CDR3 in DNA: TGTGCCAGCAGTAAGACAGCCCCGACAACTAATGAAAAACTGTTTTTT. This gives the protein CASSKTAPTTNEKLFF.

This chain links TRBV19 with TRBJ2-1, with TRBD2 matching 7 bases. V shed 6 bases and J 9 bases; nucleotides not matched to a gene: 14. The CDR3 consists of 15 residues. From germline, CDR1 is LNHDA and CDR2 SQIVND (reference sequence). The CDR3 sequence: CASRVWSGGDFEQFF. In DNA, the CDR3 is TGTGCCAGTAGGGTTTGGTCGGGGGGAGATTTTGAGCAGTTCTTC.

This clone was seen at least ten times. This rearrangement joins TRBV19 to TRBJ2-3; no firm D call. Germline CDR1 and CDR2: LNHDA and SQIVND (reference sequence). Deletions cut 5 bases from V and 1 base from J, with 10 bases between. The CDR3 runs to 14 residues. Here the CDR3 DNA reads TGTGCCAGTAGTTGGGCCTATCGCACAGATACGCAGTATTTT. This codes for CASSWAYRTDTQYF.

This clone was picked up many times. The chain is built from TRBV5-1 and TRBJ2-1; 8 bases line up with TRBD1. The CDR3 sequence is 20 residues long. V was pared by 0 bases and J by 5 bases, with 19 bases of the junction left unmatched. Germline CDR1 SGHRS, CDR2 YFSETQ. The CDR3 here is CASSLGGQGAPSIGDNEQFF. The CDR3 coding sequence is TGCGCCAGCAGCTTGGGTGGCCAGGGGGCGCCATCCATCGGGGACAATGAGCAGTTCTTC.

As concerns this clone: This may stem from a read error, because a much larger clone lies one nucleotide away. The chain combines TRBV6-5 with TRBJ1-1; no definite D call. The CDR3 extends over 15 amino acids. Trimming shortened V by 0 bases and J by 7 bases, and 15 bases separated the two germline ends. Germline lookup yields CDR1 MNHEY and CDR2 SVGAGI. As DNA, the CDR3 is TGTGCCAGCAGTTACTCGGGTAACCTGAAGTGTGAAGCTTTCTTT. Encoded protein: CASSYSGNLKCEAFF.